The clone carrying this T cell receptor (beta chain) has only a few counts. Its antigen remains unknown. These data belong to a study of tumor-infiltrating lymphocytes in primary liver carcinoma. Across the study: Tumors were staged T1-T3 N0M0 and measured about 4.2 to 10 cm across.

Per germline, CDR1 LNHNV and CDR2 YYDKDF (reference sequence). J was trimmed by 1 base and V by 4 bases; bases with no gene match: 3. There are 15 residues in the CDR3. Using a constant-region primer together with ProtoScript II reverse transcriptase, TCR beta cDNA was made from about 500 ng of total RNA. Amplification in three nested multiplex PCR rounds with slightly modified ARM-PCR gave rise to TCR beta libraries. A C-beta reverse primer was combined with TRBV1-TRBV30 forward primers in the first two PCR rounds, and each round had ten to eleven cycles. TCRdb called the multiplex PCR reads again in MiXCR, with one record for every CDR3 protein. The data contain roughly 120,000 distinct CDR3 sequences, approximately 70% of them singletons. RNA and DNA were co-extracted from approximately 20-30 mg of unsorted bulk tissue. Study-wide findings and caveats: The top-250-clone fraction was significantly higher in tumors than in blood (p = 0.039).

The rearrangement uses TRBV15 and TRBJ2-1; the match to TRBD1 covers 8 bases. This TCR was recovered from a woman aged 55-69 years with primary liver carcinoma and hepatitis B virus infection. Material: liver tumor tissue from sampling region 1. Specified subset: tumor region T1, superior pole. This CDR3 reads CATSTGTGSYNEQFF. DNA of the CDR3: TGTGCCACCAGCACCGGGACAGGTTCCTACAATGAGCAGTTCTTC.